The 21 T cell receptor beta chains reported below all come from one sample, sequenced in a study of human T cells and chemical hapten exposure. The time point was: patch test 3, about 24 weeks after DPC sensitization. Treatment described: therapeutic diphenylcyclopropenone sensitization with weekly scalp DPC. MiXCR, run by TCRdb on the RACE reads, gives a single entry per CDR3 protein. The sample has approximately 110,000 distinct CDR3 sequences, less than 35% seen once. The material sequenced was whole blood, taken in connection with sensitization to the hapten diphenylcyclopropenone (DPC). The receptors were gathered from a man in his forties or fifties with alopecia areata. Some clones in this sample may be carry-over from other donors' samples.

This sequence joins TRBV6-5 and TRBJ2-3, with 12 bases lining up with TRBD2. The CDR3 totals 17 residues. Looked up from germline, CDR1 is MNHEY and CDR2 is SVGAGI. V shed 2 bases and J 2 bases; nucleotides not matched to a gene: 5. CDR3: CASSYATSGGPTDTQYF. Here the CDR3 DNA reads TGTGCCAGCAGTTACGCGACTAGCGGGGGACCCACAGATACGCAGTATTTT.

The chain joins TRBV6-5 to TRBJ2-5; D call uncertain. V lost 5 bases and J lost 0, with 7 bases in between. In germline, CDR1 is MNHEY, CDR2 SVGAGI. The CDR3 has 13 residues. CDR3 in DNA: TGTGCCAGCAGTCCCATAAACCAAGAGACCCAGTACTTC. Translating gives CASSPINQETQYF.

This clonotype was picked up a small number of times. The chain is built from TRBV20-1 and TRBJ2-5, with D perhaps TRBD2 (6 bases). The germline CDR1 and CDR2 sequences are DFQATT and SNEGSKA (reference sequence). The CDR3 loop spans 14 amino acids. The V and J ends lost 3 bases and 5 bases respectively, with 16 bases between them. CDR3 sequence reads: CSARDPLAAETQYF. Here the CDR3 DNA reads TGCAGTGCTAGGGATCCACTAGCTGCTGAGACCCAGTACTTC.

The rearrangement joins TRBV29-1 to TRBJ1-1; D is perhaps TRBD1 (5 bases). This CDR3 contains 13 residues. Germline CDR1 SQVTM, CDR2 ANQGSEA. V was trimmed by 8 bases and J by 3 bases, leaving 16 bases between them. Written as DNA, the CDR3 is TGCAGCCTGCGAAAAGGGACGGACACTGAAGCTTTCTTT. This encodes CSLRKGTDTEAFF. Filled out from reference TRBV29-1 and TRBJ1-1, the complete variable domain reads SAVISQKPSRDICQRGTSLTIQCQVDSQVTMMFWYRQQPGQSLTLIATANQGSEATYESGFVIDKFPISRPNLTFSTLTVSNMSPEDSSIYLCSLRKGTDTEAFFGQGTRLTVV.

This clonotype showed up just a few times. V and J are TRBV20-1 and TRBJ1-1; D may be TRBD1 (5 bases). The V gene's germline CDR1 is DFQATT and CDR2 SNEGSKA (reference sequence). The V end was cut by 1 base, the J end by 4 bases, with 13 bases between. CDR3 length equals 14 residues. The CDR3 nucleotides read TGCAGTGCTAGAGTTGGAGGCGGGGGCACTGAAGCTTTCTTT. It translates to CSARVGGGGTEAFF.

The chain joins TRBV14 to TRBJ1-6, with D possibly being TRBD1 (5 bases). The V end was cut by 5 bases, the J end by 7 bases, with 15 bases between. The germline V gene has CDR1 SGHDN and CDR2 FVKESK. CDR3 length: 15 amino acids. CDR3 amino acids: CASSFGLGPNSPLHF. Here the CDR3 DNA reads TGTGCCAGCAGCTTTGGACTGGGGCCAAATTCACCCCTCCACTTT.

The chain joins TRBV7-9 to TRBJ2-7; D might be TRBD2 (7 bases). Germline V gene data show CDR1 as SEHNR and CDR2 as FQNEAQ (reference sequence). Trimming removed 5 bases at V and 1 base at J, with 15 bases between. This CDR3 contains 15 residues. CDR3 sequence: CASSPGGRQSYEQYV. In DNA, the CDR3 is TGTGCCAGCAGCCCGGGGGGCAGGCAGTCCTACGAGCAGTACGTC.

This clonotype was detected only a few times. The CDR3 region has the DNA TGCAGCGTCCAACCGTTGTCCTACAATGAGCAGTTCTTC. Its translation: CSVQPLSYNEQFF. The gene calls are TRBV29-1 and TRBJ2-1; D gene uncertain. The CDR3 has 13 residues. The germline gives CDR1 SQVTM, CDR2 ANQGSEA. The V end was cut by 6 bases, the J end by 1 base, with 10 bases between.

This clonotype has only a few counts. This chain uses TRBV4-3 with TRBJ2-3, with a possible D match to TRBD2 (6 bases). Trimming cost V 1 base and J 1 base, with 12 bases left between them. CDR1 and CDR2 (germline): LGHNA, YSLEER. This CDR3 region has 16 residues. Here the CDR3 DNA reads TGCGCCAGCAGCCAAGCAGCCGGGAGTGGCACAGATACGCAGTATTTT. It codes for CASSQAAGSGTDTQYF.

The chain recombines TRBV28 with TRBJ1-1; TRBD1 matches 7 bases. V dropped 4 bases and J dropped 4; count of bases not matched to a gene: 3. The CDR3 runs 13 residues. Germline V lookup: CDR1 MDHEN, CDR2 SYDVKM. Here the CDR3 reads CASSSGQVTEAFF. The CDR3 nucleotides read TGTGCCAGCAGTTCCGGACAGGTCACTGAAGCTTTCTTT.

Concerning this clonotype: At one end, the junction sequence differs from germline, possibly due to a read error. V gene TRBV28 combines with J gene TRBJ2-3, with TRBD2 matching 8 bases. Germline assignment: CDR1 MDHEN and CDR2 SYDVKM. This CDR3 has 18 amino acids. In DNA form, the CDR3 reads TGTGCCAGTAGTTTATTAGGCTTGGCTAGCGGGTACACAGATACGCAGTATTTT. Amino acids: CASSLLGLASGYTDTQYF. Full variable domain (remainder filled in from reference TRBV28 and TRBJ2-3): DVKVTQSSRYLVKRTGEKVFLECVQDMDHENMFWYRQDPGLGLRLIYFSYDVKMKEKGDIPEGYSVSREKKERFSLILESASTNQTSMYLCASSLLGLASGYTDTQYFGPGTRLTVL.

The chain links TRBV20-1 to TRBJ1-5, with 7 bases fitting TRBD1. J was trimmed by 6 bases and V by 1 base; bases with no gene match: 9. This CDR3 spans 15 amino acids. Germline V gene sequence: CDR1 DFQATT, CDR2 SNEGSKA (reference sequence). DNA of the CDR3: TGCAGTGCTAGAGGCGACAGGGTAATGGGTCAGCCCCAGCATTTT. Translation: CSARGDRVMGQPQHF.

This clonotype was seen a handful of times. The gene calls are TRBV28 and TRBJ2-3; D is perhaps TRBD2 (6 bases). The CDR3 covers 15 residues. V gave up 5 bases and J gave up 1 base, with 13 bases separating them. Germline CDR1 is MDHEN and CDR2 is SYDVKM. This chain's CDR3 is CASSPLGEGTDTQYF. The CDR3 region has the DNA TGTGCCAGCAGTCCCTTGGGGGAGGGCACAGATACGCAGTATTTT. Filled out from reference TRBV28 and TRBJ2-3, the complete variable domain reads DVKVTQSSRYLVKRTGEKVFLECVQDMDHENMFWYRQDPGLGLRLIYFSYDVKMKEKGDIPEGYSVSREKKERFSLILESASTNQTSMYLCASSPLGEGTDTQYFGPGTRLTVL.

Only a few counts were recorded for this clonotype. This chain links TRBV29-1 with TRBJ1-2; 8 positions agree with TRBD1. CDR1 SQVTM and CDR2 ANQGSEA come from the germline V gene. The V segment lost 7 bases and the J segment 8 bases; nucleotides outside the gene matches: 6. This CDR3 region has 11 residues. CDR3 bases: TGCAGCGCGCAGGGGGCGAGGGGCTACACCTTC. Translated, it gives CSAQGARGYTF.

The V and J genes are TRBV9 and TRBJ2-2, with unresolved D. Germline lookup yields CDR1 SGDLS and CDR2 YYNGEE. This CDR3 region has 13 residues. Deletions cut 4 bases from V and 4 bases from J, with 8 bases between. CDR3 region: CASSLISTGELFF. CDR3 nucleotides: TGTGCCAGCAGCCTGATAAGCACCGGGGAGCTGTTTTTT.

In its sample, this clonotype was seen a few times. The chain joins TRBV29-1 to TRBJ1-2, with no clear D. CDR3 length: 12 residues. From germline, CDR1 is SQVTM and CDR2 ANQGSEA. Trimming removed 2 bases at V and 3 bases at J, with 7 bases between. This CDR3 is CSVEREDYGYTF. The CDR3 DNA reads TGCAGCGTTGAAAGGGAGGACTATGGCTACACCTTC.

The chain carries TRBV6-5 and TRBJ1-6; D is undetermined. The CDR3 is 14 amino acids. V lost 6 bases and J 4 bases, leaving 10 bases between the germline ends. Germline lookup yields CDR1 MNHEY and CDR2 SVGAGI. This CDR3 reads CASSLAPYNSPLHF. The CDR3 DNA reads as TGTGCCAGCAGCTTGGCTCCTTATAATTCACCCCTCCACTTT.

The gene calls are TRBV29-1 and TRBJ2-5; 7 bases match TRBD2. The CDR3 is 12 residues long. From germline, CDR1 is SQVTM and CDR2 ANQGSEA. Germline trimming cut 3 bases from V and 4 bases from J; bases unmatched to any gene: 2. The chain's CDR3 is CSVERETETQYF. The CDR3 coding sequence is TGCAGCGTTGAGCGGGAGACAGAGACCCAGTACTTC.

This clonotype was seen a few times. The chain is built from TRBV11-2 and TRBJ1-1; 7 nucleotides align to TRBD1. V lost 0 bases to trimming and J lost 10 bases; unmatched junction nucleotides: 5. The CDR3 sequence is 13 residues long. Germline CDR1 and CDR2: SGHAT and FQNNGV. In nucleotides, the CDR3 is TGTGCCAGCAGCTTAGATAGGAACAGGGGAGCTTTCTTT. Protein product: CASSLDRNRGAFF.

This clonotype has just a few counts. The chain carries TRBV20-1 and TRBJ1-4, with no clear D. The CDR3 consists of 15 residues. Trimming cost V 0 bases and J 2 bases, with 10 bases left between them. Germline assignment: CDR1 DFQATT and CDR2 SNEGSKA (reference sequence). In nucleotides, the CDR3 is TGCAGTGCTAGAGATCTGAGGGTGACTAATGAAAAACTGTTTTTT. Protein: CSARDLRVTNEKLFF.

The chain carries TRBV4-3 and TRBJ1-6; D possibly corresponds to TRBD1 (5 bases). CDR3 length equals 15 residues. The germline CDR1 and CDR2 sequences are LGHNA and YSLEER. Trimming stripped 6 bases from V and 4 bases from J, with 13 bases between. The CDR3 sequence: CASSYGRAYNSPLHF. CDR3 nucleotide sequence: TGCGCCAGCAGTTACGGCAGGGCTTATAATTCACCCCTCCACTTT.